This T cell receptor beta chain originates from a study of regulatory T cells in long-lasting Graves disease. The CDR3 contains 15 residues. Trimming took 1 base from V and 5 from J, leaving 13 bases between them. The germline V gene encodes CDR1 LNHNV and CDR2 YYDKDF (reference sequence). Stated time point: newly diagnosed GD, antithyroid drugs for less than 3 months. The TCR library used RNA extracted from PBMCs. Arm-PCR of CDR3 regions and iRepertoire HTBI primers were used to build TCR beta libraries. In TCRdb, the multiplex PCR reads were re-called with MiXCR into one record per CDR3 protein. The table records 350,000 to 550,000 distinct CDR3 sequences, roughly 15% of them present only once. The same specimen was also included in a second study, on T cells in Graves' hyperthyroidism and ophthalmopathy.

This sequence originates from a woman between 18 and 29 years old with Graves disease. The gene calls are TRBV15 and TRBJ2-3; TRBD2 might be the D (6 bases). The sample in question was peripheral blood mononuclear cells (PBMCs), obtained at new diagnosis, from a patient treated with antithyroid drugs. The CDR3 sequence: CATSRASGSVDTQYF. CDR3 sequence (DNA): TGTGCCACCAGCAGAGCCAGCGGGTCAGTAGATACGCAGTATTTT. The variable domain in full, completed from reference TRBV15 and TRBJ2-3, reads DAMVIQNPRYQVTQFGKPVTLSCSQTLNHNVMYWYQQKSSQAPKLLFHYYDKDFNNEADTPDNFQSRRPNTSFCFLDIRSPGLGDTAMYLCATSRASGSVDTQYFGPGTRLTVL.